These T cell receptor beta chains were read from a single sample in a study of monozygotic twins with cystic fibrosis. This table comes from immunoSEQ multiplex PCR, and its TCRdb copy is limited to in-frame clones, with some not included. The sample holds tens of thousands of clones, approximately 80% seen once. Source material: blood. These receptors were taken from a girl aged 2 to 9 with cystic fibrosis. Both conserved end residues are part of each CDR3. D genes are given only for firm matches. Expanded clones are given a class, and other clones once, few, many or no size at all.

>TRBJ2-7|TRBV4-1|-|-
TGCGCCAGCAGCCAAGACTACGCGGTCCTCTACGAGCAGTACTTC
CASSQDYAVLYEQYF
>TRBJ2-5|TRBV5-6|-|-
TGTGCCAGCAGCCCCATACAGGGGAGGCAAGAGACCCAGTACTTC
CASSPIQGRQETQYF
>TRBJ2-1|TRBV5-1|-|-
TGCGCCAGCAGCTTGGTGGTAGAACTCAATGAGCAGTTCTTC
CASSLVVELNEQFF
>TRBJ1-1|TRBV27|-|-
TGTGCCAGCAGTTTACAGAACACTGAAGCTTTCTTT
CASSLQNTEAFF
>TRBJ1-4|TRBV6-5|TRBD1|once
TGTGCCAGCAGACCGGACAGGGGCCGTGAAAAACTGTTTTTT
CASRPDRGREKLFF
>TRBJ2-2|TRBV7-2|-|-
TGTGCCAGCAGCGGTAAACCGAACACCGGGGAGCTGTTTTTT
CASSGKPNTGELFF
>TRBJ1-1|TRBV6-4|-|few
TGTGCCAGCAGTGACTCGGGGAACACTGAAGCTTTCTTT
CASSDSGNTEAFF
>TRBJ1-3|TRBV10-3|-|-
TGTGCCATTGGACCGGACTCTGGAAACACCATATATTTT
CAIGPDSGNTIYF
>TRBJ2-7|TRBV9|-|-
TGTGCCAGCAGCCAACCTGACTTTGCCTCCGAGCAGTACTTC
CASSQPDFASEQYF
>TRBJ1-5|TRBV30|TRBD1|-
TGTGCCTGGAGAACAGGGGGCCCTTATAGCAATCAGCCCCAGCATTTT
CAWRTGGPYSNQPQHF
>TRBJ1-1|TRBV6-1|-|-
TGTGCCAGCAGCCGGGTGTGGGACACTGAAGCTTTCTTT
CASSRVWDTEAFF
>TRBJ2-5|TRBV4-3|-|once
TGCGCCAGCAGCCCTGGGGCCCCAGGAGGCCAAGAGACCCAGTACTTC
CASSPGAPGGQETQYF
>TRBJ1-2|TRBV9|TRBD1|-
TGTGCCAGCAGCGCCCCGGGGGGGGACAGGGGGCTCGATGGCTACACCTTC
CASSAPGGDRGLDGYTF
>TRBJ2-7|TRBV10-1|TRBD1|few
TGCGCCAGCAGTGTCACAGGGGAAGAGCAGTACTTC
CASSVTGEEQYF
>TRBJ1-2|TRBV14|TRBD1|-
TGTGCCAGCAGCCGAAACAGGGGCTCACCGGGTGGCTACACCTTC
CASSRNRGSPGGYTF
>TRBJ2-7|TRBV11-2|TRBD1|-
TGTGCCAGCAGCGCGTCCGGGACAGGGGTCGGCGAGCAGTACTTC
CASSASGTGVGEQYF
>TRBJ2-5|TRBV7-2|TRBD2|once
TGTGCCAGCAGCTTAGTAATAGGGACTAGCGGATTTCGGACCCAGTACTTC
CASSLVIGTSGFRTQYF
>TRBJ1-2|TRBV13|-|-
TGTGCCAGCAGGCCTGGGTCAGGGAACTATGGCTACACCTTC
CASRPGSGNYGYTF
>TRBJ2-7|TRBV4-2|TRBD2|once
TGTGCCAGCAGCCAAGGGCGACTAGCGGGGGTGGAGAATTACGAGCAGTACTTC
CASSQGRLAGVENYEQYF
>TRBJ2-5|TRBV4-2|TRBD2|-
TGTGCCAGCAGCCAAGGGTCTAGCGGGGAGGGAGAGACCCAGTACTTC
CASSQGSSGEGETQYF